The clone carrying this TCR beta chain came up many times. Its antigen is currently unknown. This entry is derived from a study of CD8+CD57+ T cells in acquired aplastic anemia. For the study at large: Healthy donors yielded some 11 million CD4+ cell reads on average. General study points: Around 29 CD8+ CDR3 sequences were shared between patients and controls.

Using genomic DNA as the template, TCR beta VDJ and CDR3 profiling was carried out. TCRdb ran MiXCR on the reads and lists one entry per CDR3 protein. The sample holds about 71,000 distinct CDR3 sequences; almost 55% are singletons and the top ten take about 8%. Deletions cut 2 bases from V and 5 bases from J, with 10 bases between. The CDR3 consists of 15 residues. Sequencing was performed on sorted CD4+, CD8+, or CD8+CD57+ T cells (not recorded which) from PBMCs. The genes are TRBV12-3 or TRBV12-4 and TRBJ1-6; weak D call: TRBD1 (6 bases). This sequence was found in a human donor in good health, serving as a control. CDR3 region: CASSLIRTDNSPLHF. CDR3 DNA: TGTGCCAGCAGTTTAATCAGGACAGATAATTCACCCCTCCACTTT.